The following is a T cell receptor beta chain sequence with its context. These data belong to a study of PD-L1 blockade in urothelial cancer. Sequencing used immunoSEQ multiplex PCR; TCRdb keeps in-frame clones, though not all of them. Here the sample spans tens of thousands of clones, 82% being singletons. Noted time point: pretreatment peripheral blood. Disease in patients was locally advanced or metastatic urothelial carcinoma. This CDR3 spans 17 amino acids. Germline assignment: CDR1 SGHRS and CDR2 YFSETQ. Trimming took 4 bases from V and 1 from J, leaving 21 bases between them. The source material was PBMCs, sampled around atezolizumab (anti-PD-L1) treatment. The chain joins TRBV5-1 to TRBJ2-7; D might be TRBD1 (6 bases). The sequence was obtained from a man aged 55 to 70 with urothelial cancer. CDR3 DNA: TGCGCCAGCAGCCGAATGACAGCCGACAGGCGATCCTACGAGCAGTACTTC. Amino acid sequence: CASSRMTADRRSYEQYF.